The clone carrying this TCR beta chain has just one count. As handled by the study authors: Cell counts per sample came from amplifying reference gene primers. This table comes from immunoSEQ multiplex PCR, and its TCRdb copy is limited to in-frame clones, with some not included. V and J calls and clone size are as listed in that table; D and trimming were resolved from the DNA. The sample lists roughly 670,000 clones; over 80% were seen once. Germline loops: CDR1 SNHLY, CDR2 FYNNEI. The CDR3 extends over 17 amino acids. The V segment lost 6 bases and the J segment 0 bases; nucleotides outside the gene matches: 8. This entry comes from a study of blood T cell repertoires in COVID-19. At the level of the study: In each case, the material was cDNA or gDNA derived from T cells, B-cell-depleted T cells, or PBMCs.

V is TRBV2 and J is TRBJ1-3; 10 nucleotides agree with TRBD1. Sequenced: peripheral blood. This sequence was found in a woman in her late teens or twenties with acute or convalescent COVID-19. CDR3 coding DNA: TGTGCCAGCAGCGTGGGACAGGGGCTGCTCTCTGGAAACACCATATATTTT. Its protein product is CASSVGQGLLSGNTIYF.